The source of this T cell receptor beta chain is a study of T-cell reconstitution after alpha-beta-depleted transplantation in children. Library preparation (for TCRbeta) was performed with unique molecular identifiers. TCRdb reanalysed the PCR reads using MiXCR and keeps one entry per CDR3 protein. The table includes about 400,000 distinct CDR3 sequences, roughly 22% detected once. CDR3 length equals 15 residues. Looked up from germline, CDR1 is MNHEY and CDR2 is SMNVEV (reference sequence). Trimming left V 6 bases short and J 1 base short, with 12 bases between. Sequencing was performed on PBMCs from the stem cell graft donor, taken from the stem cell graft. The chain joins TRBV27 to TRBJ2-2, with D uncertain. This TCR came from a human donor who donated a stem cell graft to a child with acute myeloid leukemia. The CDR3 DNA follows: TGTGCCAGCAGCCCTAGGTCTAGGAACACCGGGGAGCTGTTTTTT. It yields the protein CASSPRSRNTGELFF.